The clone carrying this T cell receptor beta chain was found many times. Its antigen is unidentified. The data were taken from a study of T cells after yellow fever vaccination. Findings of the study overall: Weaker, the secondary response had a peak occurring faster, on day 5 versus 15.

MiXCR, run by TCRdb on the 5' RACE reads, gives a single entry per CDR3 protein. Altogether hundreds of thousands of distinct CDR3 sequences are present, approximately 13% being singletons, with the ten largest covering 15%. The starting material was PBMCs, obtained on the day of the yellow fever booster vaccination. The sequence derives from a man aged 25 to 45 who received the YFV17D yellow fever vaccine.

CDR3 in amino acids: CASSYRTSGIGEQFF. As DNA, the CDR3 is TGTGCCAGCAGTTACAGGACTAGCGGGATAGGTGAGCAGTTCTTC. The chain couples TRBV6-5 to TRBJ2-1; TRBD2 matches 12 bases. The CDR3 consists of 15 residues. Germline CDR1 reads MNHEY; CDR2 reads SVGAGI. V shed 2 bases, J shed 9 bases, and the junction held 5 bases outside the gene matches.